The 21 T cell receptor beta chains in this list originate from one sample, sequenced in a study of human T cells and chemical hapten exposure. Time point defined: patch test 3, about 24 weeks after DPC sensitization. Treatment described: therapeutic diphenylcyclopropenone sensitization with weekly scalp DPC. TCRdb re-derived calls from the RACE reads in MiXCR, one entry per CDR3 protein. The sample has 80,000 to 100,000 distinct CDR3 sequences; 27% are singletons. The material sequenced was whole blood, taken in connection with sensitization to the hapten diphenylcyclopropenone (DPC). The receptors shown here come from a man aged 40-50 years with alopecia areata. Some clones in this sample may be carry-over from other donors' samples.

This chain uses TRBV12-3 or TRBV12-4 with TRBJ2-3, with TRBD2 matching over 7 bases. The CDR3 is 14 amino acids. Trimming removed 9 bases from V and 4 bases from J; junction bases left unmatched: 10. For the CDR3, the DNA is TGTGCCAGTTCCACCGGCGGGAGTTCAGATACGCAGTATTTT. This sequence encodes CASSTGGSSDTQYF.

This clonotype came up many times. The V and J genes are TRBV20-1 and TRBJ2-1, with D perhaps TRBD2 (6 bases). Trimming took off 2 bases at V and 0 bases at J, with 8 bases between the two ends. Looked up from germline, CDR1 is DFQATT and CDR2 is SNEGSKA (reference sequence). This CDR3 contains 14 residues. In DNA form, the CDR3 reads TGCAGTGCTAGAACTAGCAGCTCCTACAATGAGCAGTTCTTC. Residues: CSARTSSSYNEQFF.

This clonotype was seen a handful of times. This rearrangement joins TRBV2 to TRBJ1-1; D remains unclear. The CDR3 is 15 residues long. Germline values: CDR1 SNHLY, CDR2 FYNNEI. V lost 1 base and J 0 bases, leaving 9 bases between the germline ends. The CDR3 nucleotides read TGTGCCAGCAGTGAAGGGGTCAGCTTGAACACTGAAGCTTTCTTT. Protein: CASSEGVSLNTEAFF.

The J gene is TRBJ1-3, the V gene TRBV20-1; D is perhaps TRBD1 (6 bases). V lost 3 bases to trimming and J lost 15 bases, with 18 bases between them. The CDR3 covers 12 residues. The germline V gene has CDR1 DFQATT and CDR2 SNEGSKA (reference sequence). The CDR3 region is CSASRPPGHQYF. The DNA of the CDR3 is TGCAGTGCTAGCCGACCCCCGGGACACCAATATTTT.

This clonotype was counted between two and nine times. The V gene is TRBV7-9, the J gene TRBJ1-1, with D perhaps matching TRBD1 (6 bases). The CDR3 is made up of 16 amino acids. Germline V gene data show CDR1 as SEHNR and CDR2 as FQNEAQ (reference sequence). V lost 6 bases and J 2 bases, leaving 19 bases between the germline ends. The chain's CDR3 is CASSQKQGGPNTEAFF. CDR3 coding DNA: TGTGCCAGCAGTCAAAAACAGGGAGGGCCAAACACTGAAGCTTTCTTT.

The rearrangement uses TRBV10-3 and TRBJ2-2, with TRBD1 as a possible D gene (6 bases). V lost 8 bases to trimming and J lost 1 base, with 11 bases between them. CDR1 and CDR2 (germline): ENHRY, SYGVKD. This CDR3 has 14 residues. Written as DNA, the CDR3 is TGTGCCATCCTGAGACAGGAGAACACCGGGGAGCTGTTTTTT. Its protein product is CAILRQENTGELFF.

The V call is TRBV6-6, the J call TRBJ1-1; the D gene is possibly TRBD1 (6 bases). The CDR3 runs 14 residues. The germline gives CDR1 MNHNY, CDR2 SVGAGI (reference sequence). V was shortened by 0 bases and J by 4 bases, with 9 bases between the two germline ends. The CDR3 coding sequence is TGTGCCAGCAGTTACTCCGTACAGGGCACTGAAGCTTTCTTT. As protein: CASSYSVQGTEAFF.

The rearrangement joins TRBV6-2 or TRBV6-3 to TRBJ2-7, with 11 bases lining up with TRBD2. Germline V gene data show CDR1 as MNHEY and CDR2 as SVGEGT. V shed 9 bases, J shed 0 bases, and the junction held 13 bases outside the gene matches. The CDR3 loop spans 17 amino acids. The CDR3 DNA reads as TGTGCCAGTCTGGGACTAGCGGATCCAAGGGCCTCCTACGAGCAGTACTTC. This sequence encodes CASLGLADPRASYEQYF.

This clonotype was observed a few times. V and J are TRBV20-1 and TRBJ2-3; 10 nucleotides align to TRBD2. CDR1 is DFQATT, CDR2 SNEGSKA, per germline (reference sequence). This CDR3 contains 16 residues. The V segment lost 3 bases and the J segment 6 bases; nucleotides outside the gene matches: 12. The DNA of the CDR3 is TGCAGTGCTAGGCCCAGGACTAGCGGTACTTGGGATACGCAGTATTTT. Encoded protein: CSARPRTSGTWDTQYF.

The chain links TRBV7-8 to TRBJ2-7; D possibly corresponds to TRBD1 (7 bases). V lost 5 bases, J lost 2 bases, and 22 bases lay in between. The CDR3 is 17 amino acids. CDR1 and CDR2 (germline): SGHVS, FQNEAQ. The CDR3, as DNA: TGTGCCAGCAGCCCCAGACAGGGCGGGGCCCTACCCTACGAGCAGTACTTC. Protein sequence: CASSPRQGGALPYEQYF.

The V gene is TRBV7-3, the J gene TRBJ2-2; D remains unclear. V lost 5 bases and J lost 0, with 13 bases in between. This CDR3 comprises 16 residues. The germline V gene encodes CDR1 SGHTA and CDR2 FQGTGA. The CDR3 is CASSLSGGPNTGELFF. For the CDR3, the DNA is TGTGCCAGCAGCCTATCCGGCGGACCGAACACCGGGGAGCTGTTTTTT.

The rearrangement joins TRBV12-3 or TRBV12-4 to TRBJ2-3; unclear D gene. The V gene lost 5 bases and the J gene lost 0 bases, with 15 bases spanning the gap. CDR3 length: 16 residues. CDR3 region: CASSLSGGSSTDTQYF. DNA for the CDR3: TGTGCCAGCAGTCTTTCTGGCGGCTCTAGCACAGATACGCAGTATTTT.

A few counts support this clonotype. CDR3 nucleotide sequence: TGTGCCAGCGGCACAGGGGGTAGCACAGATACGCAGTATTTT. This gives the protein CASGTGGSTDTQYF. This chain links TRBV7-6 with TRBJ2-3, with TRBD1 matching 8 bases. The CDR3 loop spans 14 amino acids. Germline lookup yields CDR1 SGHVS and CDR2 FNYEAQ. V trimming: 8 bases; J trimming: 0 bases; junction bases outside the gene matches: 4. Variable domain in full (rest from reference TRBV7-6 and TRBJ2-3): GAGVSQSPRYKVTKRGQDVALRCDPISGHVSLYWYRQALGQGPEFLTYFNYEAQQDKSGLPNDRFSAERPEGSISTLTIQRTEQRDSAMYRCASGTGGSTDTQYFGPGTRLTVL.

The chain combines TRBV20-1 with TRBJ2-1, with TRBD2 matching over 10 bases. This CDR3 has 15 residues. V was pared by 0 bases and J by 2 bases, with 1 base of the junction left unmatched. Germline V gives CDR1 DFQATT, CDR2 SNEGSKA (reference sequence). CDR3 DNA sequence: TGCAGTGCTAGAGAAAGCGGGAGGGCCTACAATGAGCAGTTCTTC. Translation: CSARESGRAYNEQFF.

The chain recombines TRBV20-1 with TRBJ2-5; 7 bases map to TRBD1. Germline V gives CDR1 DFQATT, CDR2 SNEGSKA (reference sequence). J was trimmed by 2 bases and V by 3 bases; bases with no gene match: 0. This CDR3 region has 12 residues. The CDR3 DNA reads as TGCAGTGCTAGGGGACAGCAAGAGACCCAGTACTTC. Translation gives CSARGQQETQYF.

The V call is TRBV12-3 or TRBV12-4, the J call TRBJ2-6; the match to TRBD2 covers 7 bases. The CDR3 covers 18 residues. J gave up 0 bases and V 3 bases, and 8 bases lay outside the gene matches. This CDR3 is CASSLGGWHSSGANVLTF. The CDR3 nucleotides are TGTGCCAGCAGTTTGGGGGGGTGGCATAGCTCTGGGGCCAACGTCCTGACTTTC.

The CDR3 DNA reads TGTGCCAGCAGTTCAAATCTGGGGTACGAGCAGTACTTC. The encoded protein is CASSSNLGYEQYF. The chain links TRBV12-3 or TRBV12-4 to TRBJ2-7; unclear D gene. The V end was cut by 4 bases, the J end by 4 bases, with 11 bases between. The CDR3 runs 13 residues.

The J gene is TRBJ1-4, the V gene TRBV27; 7 nucleotides match TRBD1. The CDR3 is 14 amino acids. Per germline, CDR1 MNHEY and CDR2 SMNVEV (reference sequence). Trimming removed 4 bases from V and 7 bases from J; junction bases left unmatched: 6. The CDR3 DNA follows: TGTGCCAGCAGTTGGACAGGAGAAGGTGAAAAACTGTTTTTT. It yields the protein CASSWTGEGEKLFF.

The J gene is TRBJ2-5, the V gene TRBV2; 13 bases align to TRBD2. CDR1 is SNHLY, CDR2 FYNNEI, per germline. Germline trimming cut 6 bases from V and 5 bases from J; bases unmatched to any gene: 9. This CDR3 is 16 amino acids long. The CDR3 here is CASSVGLAGESETQYF. DNA for the CDR3: TGTGCCAGCAGCGTTGGACTAGCGGGAGAGTCGGAGACCCAGTACTTC. The full variable domain, completed using reference TRBV2 and TRBJ2-5, is EPEVTQTPSHQVTQMGQEVILRCVPISNHLYFYWYRQILGQKVEFLVSFYNNEISEKSEIFDDQFSVERPDGSNFTLKIRSTKLEDSAMYFCASSVGLAGESETQYFGPGTRLLVL.

This clonotype has more than one count but fewer than ten. The chain joins TRBV28 to TRBJ1-1; maybe TRBD1 (5 bases). Germline assignment: CDR1 MDHEN and CDR2 SYDVKM. This CDR3 contains 11 residues. Trimming cost V 7 bases and J 7 bases, with 10 bases left between them. The CDR3 region has the DNA TGTGCCAGCAATCTTGACAGTGAAGCTTTCTTT. Its translation: CASNLDSEAFF.

This clonotype turned up a few times. The chain employs TRBV12-3 or TRBV12-4 and TRBJ1-1, with 7 bases fitting TRBD1. The junction had 8 bases not matched to a gene; V was cut back by 8 bases and J by 5 bases. The CDR3 consists of 13 residues. The chain's CDR3 is CASQQGWLTEAFF. The CDR3 DNA follows: TGTGCCAGCCAACAGGGGTGGTTAACTGAAGCTTTCTTT.